This passage covers 5 T cell receptor beta chains from one sample sequenced in a study of control samples from healthy donors and cancer patients. Sequencing used immunoSEQ multiplex PCR; TCRdb keeps in-frame clones, though not all of them. The profile covers 120,000 to 150,000 clones, with roughly nine tenths appearing a single time and approximately 6.8% taken by the ten largest. The sequenced sample consisted of blood. The receptors come from a man between 18 and 35 years old in good health.

This chain uses TRBV6-2 or TRBV6-3 with TRBJ2-7; the match to TRBD1 covers 7 bases. The CDR3 is 14 amino acids. The V gene end was trimmed by 4 bases and the J gene end by 3 bases; junction bases not matched to a gene: 6. The germline gives CDR1 MNHEY, CDR2 SVGEGT. The CDR3 protein is CASSLMGQLYEQYF. The CDR3 DNA is TGTGCCAGCAGTTTAATGGGACAGCTCTACGAGCAGTACTTC.

The V and J genes are TRBV6-2 or TRBV6-3 and TRBJ1-2; D gene uncertain. The CDR3 extends over 12 amino acids. Between the trimmed V and J ends, which lost 6 bases and 0 bases, there was a span of 5 bases. Germline V CDR1 and CDR2: MNHEY, SVGEGT. The CDR3 region has the DNA TGTGCCAGCAGCCCAGCTAACTATGGCTACACCTTC. The encoded protein is CASSPANYGYTF.

Notes on this clone: Within the sample, other DNA sequences also encode this same CDR3. The gene calls are TRBV19 and TRBJ1-6; D ambiguous. Germline V lookup: CDR1 LNHDA, CDR2 SQIVND (reference sequence). V was shortened by 2 bases and J by 2 bases, with 10 bases between the two germline ends. This CDR3 is built from 16 residues. The CDR3 here is CASSIRGLPYNSPLHF. In DNA form, the CDR3 reads TGTGCCAGTAGTATACGAGGGTTGCCCTATAATTCACCCCTCCACTTT.

The chain has TRBV10-3 and TRBJ1-1; a weak D match, TRBD1 (5 bases). The V end lost 6 bases, the J end lost 1 base, and 15 bases lay between the germline ends. CDR1 ENHRY and CDR2 SYGVKD come from the germline V gene. This CDR3 comprises 15 residues. The CDR3 spells CAIRTRPGENTEAFF. The CDR3 nucleotides read TGTGCCATCAGAACTCGTCCGGGGGAGAACACTGAAGCTTTCTTT.

The V gene is TRBV7-9, the J gene TRBJ2-7; D may be TRBD1 or TRBD2 (5 bases each). The CDR3 is made up of 16 amino acids. Germline V gives CDR1 SEHNR, CDR2 FQNEAQ (reference sequence). V was clipped by 5 bases and J by 1 base, with 18 bases between them. The CDR3 loop reads CASSNPVGTLSYEQYF. The CDR3 DNA reads TGTGCCAGCAGCAATCCGGTCGGGACGCTTTCCTACGAGCAGTACTTC.